The 28 T cell receptor delta chains below come from one sample, sequenced in a study of Vδ1+ human thymocytes. Regarding the study as a whole: In the thymus, TRG and TRD repertoires looked highly polyclonal with Gaussian CDR3 lengths.

These receptors have no known antigen. Extracted RNA was reverse transcribed into cDNA. Pooled V-gene forward primers with one constant-region reverse primer generated the CDR3 amplicons by multiplex PCR. TCRdb reanalyzed the multiplex PCR reads using CATT. Of 70,000 to 90,000 delta-chain clones in the sample, about 35% are singletons; the top ten hold about 0.26%. The sequencing sample was made of Vdelta1+ gamma-delta thymocytes from the thymus. The subset denotes: FACS-sorted CD3+ TCRalphabeta- TCRVdelta1+ TCRVdelta2- thymocytes. The receptor set was obtained from a boy less than two years old who had congenital heart surgery.

This clone has more than one count but fewer than ten. This chain links TRDV1 with TRDJ1; 7 bases align to TRDD3. This CDR3 has 17 residues. Germline-derived CDR1 and CDR2 are TSWWSYY and QGS. V was pared by 3 bases and J by 10 bases, with 20 bases of the junction left unmatched. This CDR3 reads CALGDKSPGGGPVRLIF. The DNA of the CDR3 is TGTGCTCTTGGGGACAAATCCCCTGGGGGTGGGCCCGTGCGACTCATCTTT.

The gene calls are TRDV1 and TRDJ1; possibly TRDD2 or TRDD3 for D (5 bases each). The CDR3 totals 21 residues. The germline gives CDR1 TSWWSYY, CDR2 QGS. The V gene lost 2 bases and the J gene lost 0 bases, with 28 bases spanning the gap. CDR3 bases: TGTGCTCTTGGGGAAACAATCCCACTGGCCTACGTAGGGACCTACACCGATAAACTCATCTTT. Its translation: CALGETIPLAYVGTYTDKLIF.

This clone was seen only a few times. V usage is TRDV1 and J usage is TRDJ1; maybe TRDD2 (9 bases). The germline gives CDR1 TSWWSYY, CDR2 QGS. This CDR3 comprises 24 residues. V was trimmed by 2 bases and J by 0 bases, leaving 37 bases between them. The CDR3 DNA reads as TGTGCTCTTGGGGAAATCAGGACCTCATTTCCTTCCTACTGGGGGTCCTCGTACACCGATAAACTCATCTTT. As protein: CALGEIRTSFPSYWGSSYTDKLIF.

The chain couples TRDV1 to TRDJ1; TRDD3 matches 13 bases. The J segment lost 2 bases and the V segment lost 4 bases, leaving 19 bases of the junction unmatched. The CDR3 spans 21 residues. Germline V CDR1 and CDR2: TSWWSYY, QGS. The CDR3 bases are TGTGCTCTTGGGGGCCGGCCTTCCCACTACTGGGGGATACGGGAAACCGATAAACTCATCTTT. Its protein is CALGGRPSHYWGIRETDKLIF.

Points on this clone: The DNA is left out, because the CDR3 cannot be placed on it with certainty; the CDR3 is given as TCRdb lists it. The J gene is TRDJ1, the V gene TRDV3; the table's D call of TRDD3 was not tested on the DNA. Ends included, the CDR3 has 16 residues. Germline V gene data show CDR1 as TVYSNPD and CDR2 as GDNSRS (reference sequence). The CDR3: CAFGKGYGPGTDKLIF.

This sequence joins TRDV1 and TRDJ1; 13 bases fit TRDD3. CDR3 length: 21 residues. The J segment lost 4 bases and the V segment lost 6 bases, leaving 23 bases of the junction unmatched. The germline CDR1 and CDR2 sequences are TSWWSYY and QGS. The CDR3 nucleotides are TGTGCTCTTGGAGCATTGGCCCTACCACCGTACTGGGGGATACGGGACGATAAACTCATCTTT. Translated, it gives CALGALALPPYWGIRDDKLIF.

Regarding this clone: Other DNA variants within this sample encode the same CDR3. The chain combines TRDV1 with TRDJ1; 12 nucleotides line up with TRDD3. The CDR3 spans 18 residues. The trim removed 4 bases at V and 5 bases at J, leaving 14 bases unmatched. Germline-derived CDR1 and CDR2 are TSWWSYY and QGS. The CDR3, as DNA: TGTGCTCTTGGGGCAGGGTCGGTCCCTGGGGGATACGGTGATAAACTCATCTTT. Its protein is CALGAGSVPGGYGDKLIF.

The chain links TRDV1 to TRDJ1, with 10 positions matching TRDD3. The CDR3 loop spans 17 amino acids. V lost 2 bases and J lost 0; bases outside the gene matches: 6. Germline assignment: CDR1 TSWWSYY and CDR2 QGS. The CDR3, as DNA: TGTGCTCTTGGGGAATGGGCTGGGGGATATTACACCGATAAACTCATCTTT. Amino acids: CALGEWAGGYYTDKLIF.

The chain carries TRDV1 and TRDJ2; 10 positions agree with TRDD3. The V segment lost 0 bases and the J segment 0 bases; nucleotides outside the gene matches: 19. This CDR3 is 23 amino acids long. Germline V gives CDR1 TSWWSYY, CDR2 QGS. This chain's CDR3 is CALGELLLPSTGGWRALTAQLFF. The CDR3 bases are TGTGCTCTTGGGGAACTCTTACTTCCTTCTACTGGGGGATGGAGGGCTTTGACAGCACAACTCTTCTTT.

This clone has more than one count but fewer than ten. The chain links TRDV1 to TRDJ1; 12 bases align to TRDD3. The CDR3 runs to 22 residues. V lost 5 bases to trimming and J lost 2 bases; unmatched junction nucleotides: 24. Germline V CDR1 and CDR2: TSWWSYY, QGS. CDR3 coding DNA: TGTGCTCTTGGGAGACTTTACCTTTTTACTGGGGGATACAGCCGGGGGACCGATAAACTCATCTTT. Translated: CALGRLYLFTGGYSRGTDKLIF.

The rearrangement uses TRDV1 and TRDJ1, with D perhaps TRDD3 (5 bases). V gave up 5 bases and J gave up 9 bases, with 34 bases separating them. Per germline, CDR1 TSWWSYY and CDR2 QGS. CDR3 length equals 19 residues. CDR3 loop: CALGKTHQESCPGVYELIF. CDR3 coding DNA: TGTGCTCTTGGGAAAACCCATCAAGAATCGTGCCCCGGGGTATACGAACTCATCTTT.

The genes are TRDV1 and TRDJ1; 9 bases align to TRDD3. V shed 4 bases and J 0 bases; nucleotides not matched to a gene: 12. Germline V gives CDR1 TSWWSYY, CDR2 QGS. The CDR3 sequence is 18 residues long. As DNA, the CDR3 is TGTGCTCTTGGGGGGTTCTACGGGGGGATACTGAACACCGATAAACTCATCTTT. It yields the protein CALGGFYGGILNTDKLIF.

This chain uses TRDV1 with TRDJ1; 12 bases match TRDD3. With V trimmed by 3 bases and J by 8 bases, 22 bases remained unmatched. The CDR3 runs 20 residues. Germline-derived CDR1 and CDR2 are TSWWSYY and QGS. CDR3 sequence (DNA): TGTGCTCTTGGGGAGAGGAACTTCCTACTGGGGGATACTTTTCGCGGGAAACTCATCTTT. This translates into CALGERNFLLGDTFRGKLIF.

The chain links TRDV1 to TRDJ1; possible D gene TRDD2, 6 bases. CDR1 is TSWWSYY and CDR2 is QGS in the germline V gene. The CDR3 has 18 residues. V lost 2 bases to trimming and J lost 3 bases, with 22 bases between them. CDR3 DNA sequence: TGTGCTCTTGGGGAATCCTACGACCGGATGAAGAAGCCCGATAAACTCATCTTT. This sequence encodes CALGESYDRMKKPDKLIF.

The chain carries TRDV1 and TRDJ1, with a tentative D call TRDD3 (7 bases). The CDR3 contains 16 residues. V was shortened by 2 bases and J by 10 bases, with 23 bases between the two germline ends. Germline lookup yields CDR1 TSWWSYY and CDR2 QGS. CDR3 sequence: CALGETPFLDNWGLIF. Here the CDR3 DNA reads TGTGCTCTTGGGGAAACCCCGTTCCTAGACAACTGGGGACTCATCTTT.

This clone has more than one count but fewer than ten. This chain links TRDV1 with TRDJ1; 11 positions match TRDD3. CDR1 and CDR2 from the germline V gene are TSWWSYY and QGS. V was clipped by 0 bases and J by 0 bases; unmatched bases: 12. The CDR3 runs to 20 residues. CDR3 bases: TGTGCTCTTGGGGAACTAGTAGCCTACTGGGGGATAATTTACACCGATAAACTCATCTTT. This sequence encodes CALGELVAYWGIIYTDKLIF.

In this sample, this clone turned up a few times. The genes are TRDV1 and TRDJ1; no clear D gene. Germline V gives CDR1 TSWWSYY, CDR2 QGS. Trimming pared 1 base from V and 0 bases from J, leaving 12 bases between. The CDR3 totals 16 residues. CDR3 sequence: CALGEPLTPYTDKLIF. CDR3 DNA: TGTGCTCTTGGGGAACCCCTGACGCCGTACACCGATAAACTCATCTTT.

The chain couples TRDV1 to TRDJ1; D may match TRDD2 or TRDD3 (7 bases each). The CDR3 has 19 residues. From germline, CDR1 is TSWWSYY and CDR2 QGS. Deletions cut 0 bases from V and 8 bases from J, with 28 bases between. The CDR3 DNA follows: TGTGCTCTTGGGGAACTCCCAGCCTTCCTCCCGCCACTGGGGAAGAAACTCATCTTT. Translated: CALGELPAFLPPLGKKLIF.

There are a few counts of this clone. V is TRDV1 and J is TRDJ1; 13 bases fit TRDD3. V lost 7 bases to trimming and J lost 3 bases; unmatched junction nucleotides: 14. There are 18 residues in the CDR3. Germline CDR1 reads TSWWSYY; CDR2 reads QGS. The CDR3 is CALARWGTGGYGSDKLIF. The CDR3 nucleotides are TGTGCTCTTGCCAGGTGGGGGACTGGGGGATACGGTTCCGATAAACTCATCTTT.

The chain carries TRDV1 and TRDJ1, with 13 bases that match TRDD3. V was clipped by 0 bases and J by 0 bases; unmatched bases: 16. Germline CDR1 and CDR2: TSWWSYY and QGS. The CDR3 length is 22 residues. The DNA for the CDR3 is TGTGCTCTTGGGGAACTGGCCCACGTGGTCCTACTGGGGGATACGTACACCGATAAACTCATCTTT. This encodes CALGELAHVVLLGDTYTDKLIF.

V usage is TRDV1 and J usage is TRDJ1; TRDD3 matches 13 bases. The V gene's germline CDR1 is TSWWSYY and CDR2 QGS. The CDR3 runs to 19 residues. Unmatched junction bases numbered 13, after V lost 0 bases and J lost 6 bases. CDR3 in DNA: TGTGCTCTTGGGGAACTCCCTTCCTACAACTGGGGGATACGGAATAAACTCATCTTT. It specifies CALGELPSYNWGIRNKLIF.

V and J are TRDV1 and TRDJ1; TRDD3 might be the D (7 bases). Trimming took 3 bases from V and 8 from J, leaving 25 bases between them. The CDR3 length is 17 residues. CDR1 is TSWWSYY, CDR2 QGS, per germline. CDR3 residues: CALGEPSVGEPNPKLIF. The CDR3 DNA reads TGTGCTCTTGGGGAGCCTTCCGTGGGGGAACCCAACCCCAAACTCATCTTT.

This sequence joins TRDV1 and TRDJ1; 9 nucleotides agree with TRDD2. V gave up 8 bases and J gave up 11 bases; unmatched junction bases: 18. The CDR3 loop spans 15 amino acids. CDR1 is TSWWSYY and CDR2 is QGS in the germline V gene. The CDR3 nucleotides read TGTGCTCTTACTACCCTTCCTACCCGTACCGGTTGGCTCATCTTT. Translation gives CALTTLPTRTGWLIF.

This clone was seen ten or more times. The rearrangement links TRDV2 to TRDJ1; 10 nucleotides align to TRDD3. This CDR3 region has 16 residues. V shed 6 bases, J shed 0 bases, and the junction held 9 bases outside the gene matches. The germline V gene encodes CDR1 GEAIGNYY and CDR2 EKD. CDR3 coding DNA: TGTGCCTGTCCGAGGTACTGGGGGATCTACACCGATAAACTCATCTTT. As protein: CACPRYWGIYTDKLIF.

The chain couples TRDV1 to TRDJ1; TRDD3 agrees at 8 bases. The CDR3 covers 16 residues. V lost 6 bases, J lost 0 bases, and 9 bases stayed unmatched. Germline lookup yields CDR1 TSWWSYY and CDR2 QGS. The CDR3 DNA sequence: TGTGCTCTTGGCGACGAACTGGGGGCTAACACCGATAAACTCATCTTT. Translating gives CALGDELGANTDKLIF.

The chain employs TRDV1 and TRDJ1, with 7 bases identical to TRDD3. The V gene's germline CDR1 is TSWWSYY and CDR2 QGS. Trimming cost V 2 bases and J 0 bases; bases outside gene matches: 18. This CDR3 has 20 residues. CDR3 bases: TGTGCTCTTGGGGAAGATGCTCCTTACTGGGGACTGCTCGACACCGATAAACTCATCTTT. This translates into CALGEDAPYWGLLDTDKLIF.

The chain is built from TRDV1 and TRDJ1; 13 bases align to TRDD3. V lost 0 bases, J lost 1 base, and 29 bases stayed unmatched. Germline values: CDR1 TSWWSYY, CDR2 QGS. This CDR3 spans 26 amino acids. Here the CDR3 DNA reads TGTGCTCTTGGGGAACTAGGTCCCTACCATGGCCAATCGATCACTGGGGGATACGCGAGCACCGATAAACTCATCTTT. It yields the protein CALGELGPYHGQSITGGYASTDKLIF.

This clone was seen more than once but under ten times. The V gene is TRDV1, the J gene TRDJ1, with 7 bases matching TRDD3. The ends lost 3 bases at V and 1 base at J; junction bases unmatched: 14. In germline, CDR1 is TSWWSYY, CDR2 QGS. The CDR3 runs to 18 residues. CDR3 region: CALGDAPGAGGCTDKLIF. The CDR3 nucleotides read TGTGCTCTTGGGGACGCCCCAGGGGCTGGGGGGTGCACCGATAAACTCATCTTT.